The clone carrying this T cell receptor beta chain was seen just once. Participants spanned ages about 18 to 90 years and resided in 20 to 30 US areas. The CDR3 has 14 residues. Unmatched junction bases numbered 6, after V lost 5 bases and J lost 2 bases. CDR1 is SGHDT and CDR2 is YYEEEE in the germline V gene. Produced via immunoSEQ multiplex PCR; TCRdb's table is partial and in-frame only. Among fewer than 400,000 clones listed, just under 90% were seen once. This entry comes from a study of blood T cell repertoires in COVID-19. The rearrangement uses TRBV5-6 and TRBJ2-7; TRBD1 matches 8 bases. The clonotype comes from a woman aged 25 to 45 who had recovered from COVID-19. Material for sequencing was PBMCs or T cells enriched from blood (not recorded which). The CDR3 protein is CASSSLTGAYEQYF. The CDR3 region has the DNA TGTGCCAGCAGTAGTCTGACAGGGGCCTACGAGCAGTACTTC. Complete variable domain (other parts from reference TRBV5-6 and TRBJ2-7): DAGVTQSPTHLIKTRGQQVTLRCSPKSGHDTVSWYQQALGQGPQFIFQYYEEEERQRGNFPDRFSGHQFPNYSSELNVNALLLGDSALYLCASSSLTGAYEQYFGPGTRLTVT.